A selection of T cell receptor beta chains follows, all from one sample in a study of human thymus T cells. Sequencing used immunoSEQ multiplex PCR; TCRdb keeps in-frame clones, though not all of them. The data contain 78,000 or so clones, around 96% of them seen just once; the ten biggest clones take up 0.031%. The sequenced material came from thymus tissue. Every receptor here comes from a boy in the first two years of life with a congenital heart defect but otherwise immunologically healthy. The CDR3 runs from the conserved cysteine through the conserved F or W. Each record gives: J gene, V gene, clone size, D gene, CDR3 DNA, CDR3 protein. The D gene is left open where the match is weak. Rows give clone size only sometimes, using once, few, many, or a class for an expanded clone.

J: TRBJ1-2
V: TRBV9
size: .
D: .
DNA: TGTGCCAGCAGCGCAGGGACAATTTCTTATGGCTACACCTTC
CDR3: CASSAGTISYGYTF

J: TRBJ2-1
V: TRBV5-1
size: .
D: .
DNA: TGCGCCAGCAGCTTGAGTATCTCCCGCTCCTACAATGAGCAGTTCTTC
CDR3: CASSLSISRSYNEQFF

J: TRBJ2-5
V: TRBV27
size: .
D: TRBD1
DNA: TGTGCCAGCAGCGGACTCTACGGGACAGGGTATGAAGAGACCCAGTACTTC
CDR3: CASSGLYGTGYEETQYF

J: TRBJ1-2
V: TRBV9
size: .
D: .
DNA: TGTGCCAGCAGCGTAGATTGGGTAAATAATGGGGCGCAGACCCACCCCTCCTATGGCTACACCTTC
CDR3: CASSVDWVNNGAQTHPSYGYTF

J: TRBJ2-7
V: TRBV23-1
size: .
D: TRBD1
DNA: TGCGCCAGCAGTCCTCCTCTTGACCGGGACAGCTCTACGGGGCAGTACTTC
CDR3: CASSPPLDRDSSTGQYF

J: TRBJ1-4
V: TRBV2
size: once
D: .
DNA: TGTGCCAGCAGTGAAAGGAATGGGTCGGGAGCAACTAATGAAAAACTGTTTTTT
CDR3: CASSERNGSGATNEKLFF

J: TRBJ2-7
V: TRBV6-5
size: .
D: TRBD2
DNA: TGTGCCAGCAAGAGGCTAGCGGGAACCGCCTACGAGCAGTACTTC
CDR3: CASKRLAGTAYEQYF

J: TRBJ2-5
V: TRBV30
size: .
D: .
DNA: TGTGCCTGGAGTGTTTCTGGGACAAAGGCCAGGTACCAAGAGACCCAGTACTTC
CDR3: CAWSVSGTKARYQETQYF

J: TRBJ2-7
V: TRBV5-1
size: .
D: .
DNA: TGCGCCAGCAGCTCAACTGACGCCAGAAACTACGAGCAGTACTTC
CDR3: CASSSTDARNYEQYF

J: TRBJ1-3
V: TRBV7-9
size: .
D: TRBD1
DNA: TGTGCCAGCAGCTTAGGGACAGGGGGCTCTGGAAACACCATATATTTT
CDR3: CASSLGTGGSGNTIYF

J: TRBJ1-1
V: TRBV9
size: .
D: TRBD1
DNA: TGTGCCAGCAGCCCCGATGGACAGGGGCCCTTAGCGAACACTGAAGCTTTCTTT
CDR3: CASSPDGQGPLANTEAFF

J: TRBJ1-2
V: TRBV11-2
size: .
D: .
DNA: TGTGCCAGCCCCTTTACAGGCATGCCTTCGAGTGGCTACACCTTC
CDR3: CASPFTGMPSSGYTF

J: TRBJ1-1
V: TRBV6-6
size: .
D: .
DNA: TGTGCCAGCAGTTACGGAGGGTTGAACACTGAAGCTTTCTTT
CDR3: CASSYGGLNTEAFF

J: TRBJ1-2
V: TRBV6-5
size: .
D: .
DNA: TGTGCCAGCAGTCGCAGGTTCAACTATGGCTACACCTTC
CDR3: CASSRRFNYGYTF

J: TRBJ1-5
V: TRBV10-2
size: .
D: .
DNA: TGCGCCAGCAGAAAGACAGGCCAGCCCCAGCATTTT
CDR3: CASRKTGQPQHF

J: TRBJ1-5
V: TRBV4-1
size: .
D: TRBD1
DNA: TGCGCCAGCAGCCAAGCAGGGACAGGGCGTATCAATCAGCCCCAGCATTTT
CDR3: CASSQAGTGRINQPQHF

J: TRBJ2-1
V: TRBV7-2
size: .
D: .
DNA: TGTGCCAGCAGCTTAGCGCCTGGGCTAGCTTACAATGAGCAGTTCTTC
CDR3: CASSLAPGLAYNEQFF

J: TRBJ2-2
V: TRBV4-1
size: .
D: .
DNA: TGCGCCAGCAGCCAAGATAGGGACGGCCACCCCCAGTGGGTTGGGGAGCTGTTTTTT
CDR3: CASSQDRDGHPQWVGELFF

J: TRBJ2-3
V: TRBV2
size: .
D: TRBD1
DNA: TGTGCCAGCAGTGGGGACAGTTTTCGCCTTAGCACAGATACGCAGTATTTT
CDR3: CASSGDSFRLSTDTQYF

J: TRBJ1-1
V: TRBV4-1
size: .
D: .
DNA: TGCGCCAGCAGCCAAGGAGTGCGCGGGGGGACCGTGAACACTGAAGCTTTCTTT
CDR3: CASSQGVRGGTVNTEAFF

J: TRBJ2-3
V: TRBV5-1
size: .
D: TRBD2
DNA: TGCGCCAGCAGCGGATCCGGGACTAGCGGGAGGGATACGCAGTATTTT
CDR3: CASSGSGTSGRDTQYF

J: TRBJ1-1
V: TRBV5-5
size: .
D: .
DNA: TGTGCCAGCAGCTTGGCCGCGGCATTCTCCACGGGAGCTTTCTTT
CDR3: CASSLAAAFSTGAFF

J: TRBJ1-3
V: TRBV5-6
size: once
D: .
DNA: TGTGCCAGCAGCCCACATGGCAGCTCTGGAAACACCATATATTTT
CDR3: CASSPHGSSGNTIYF

J: TRBJ2-7
V: TRBV6-1
size: once
D: .
DNA: TGTGCCAGCAGTGAACTTGAGTTTCCCTACGAGCAGTACTTC
CDR3: CASSELEFPYEQYF

J: TRBJ1-1
V: TRBV2
size: .
D: .
DNA: TGTGCCAGCAGTGGAGAGACTTCGGACACTGAAGCTTTCTTT
CDR3: CASSGETSDTEAFF

J: TRBJ2-1
V: TRBV12-5
size: .
D: TRBD1
DNA: TGTGCTAGTGCCCGGGGACAGGACACATACAATGAGCAGTTCTTC
CDR3: CASARGQDTYNEQFF

J: TRBJ2-1
V: TRBV5-1
size: .
D: .
DNA: TGCGCCAGCAGCTTGGATGAGGTTCCCGGAGTCAGGCAGTTCTTC
CDR3: CASSLDEVPGVRQFF

J: TRBJ1-2
V: TRBV6-5
size: once
D: .
DNA: TGTGCCAGCAGTTACGGGGGCAACTATGGCTACACCTTC
CDR3: CASSYGGNYGYTF

J: TRBJ1-2
V: TRBV25-1
size: .
D: .
DNA: TGTGCCAGCAGTAGGGGAAATGGCTACACCTTC
CDR3: CASSRGNGYTF

J: TRBJ2-7
V: TRBV2
size: .
D: TRBD1
DNA: TGTGCCATACAACAGGGGAACCCCCCGTACGAGCAGTACTTC
CDR3: CAIQQGNPPYEQYF

J: TRBJ2-7
V: TRBV27
size: .
D: .
DNA: TGTGCCAGCAGTTTATTAGGGACACCGAAGAGCTCCTACGAGCAGTACTTC
CDR3: CASSLLGTPKSSYEQYF

J: TRBJ1-1
V: TRBV15
size: .
D: .
DNA: TGTGCCACCAGCAGAGATCAAGGGTCCCCAAGGGGGGGCACTGAAGCTTTCTTT
CDR3: CATSRDQGSPRGGTEAFF

J: TRBJ1-1
V: TRBV6-5
size: .
D: .
DNA: TGTGCCAGCAGAACCGGGACACCTGATGAAGCTTTCTTT
CDR3: CASRTGTPDEAFF

J: TRBJ2-6
V: TRBV28
size: .
D: .
DNA: TGTGCCAGCAGTTTATTAAGTCTGCCGAAGACTGGGGCCAACGTCCTGACTTTC
CDR3: CASSLLSLPKTGANVLTF

J: TRBJ1-1
V: TRBV25-1
size: .
D: TRBD1
DNA: TGTGCCAGCAGTGAATTGAACAGGGGGAGAGGGCCGGCCGAAGCTTTCTTT
CDR3: CASSELNRGRGPAEAFF

J: TRBJ2-1
V: TRBV19
size: .
D: TRBD1
DNA: TGTGCCTCTAGAAGAAGAGGGGGCCCCTACAATGAGCAGTTCTTC
CDR3: CASRRRGGPYNEQFF

J: TRBJ2-1
V: TRBV7-9
size: .
D: .
DNA: TGTGCCAGCAGCTTAGTTAGCAGGGGGAGGGATGAGCAGTTCTTC
CDR3: CASSLVSRGRDEQFF

J: TRBJ2-7
V: TRBV6-1
size: .
D: TRBD2
DNA: TGTGCCAGCAGTGAAGCGCTCATTAGCGGGGGCGGCTACGAGCAGTACTTC
CDR3: CASSEALISGGGYEQYF

J: TRBJ2-5
V: TRBV28
size: .
D: TRBD2
DNA: TGTGCCAGCAGCCCGGGACTAGCGGGAGAAGAGACCCAGTACTTC
CDR3: CASSPGLAGEETQYF

J: TRBJ1-2
V: TRBV27
size: .
D: TRBD1
DNA: TGTGCCAGCAGTTTTCAGGGGGGAGTAGGCTACACCTTC
CDR3: CASSFQGGVGYTF

J: TRBJ2-3
V: TRBV9
size: .
D: .
DNA: TGTGCCAGCAGCGTAATGGCCGGGATACCGGGACCCATCACAGATACGCAGTATTTT
CDR3: CASSVMAGIPGPITDTQYF

J: TRBJ1-2
V: TRBV13
size: .
D: .
DNA: TGTGCCAGCAGCTCGAGCCGACAGGTTAACTATGGCTACACCTTC
CDR3: CASSSSRQVNYGYTF

J: TRBJ2-1
V: TRBV27
size: .
D: .
DNA: TGTGCCAGCAGACGATGGGATCAGGGCCGCGGACCCTACAATGAGCAGTTCTTC
CDR3: CASRRWDQGRGPYNEQFF

J: TRBJ2-7
V: TRBV5-6
size: .
D: .
DNA: TGTGCCAGCAGCTTCCTTAGGGACCCAACCTACGAGCAGTACTTC
CDR3: CASSFLRDPTYEQYF

J: TRBJ2-1
V: TRBV27
size: .
D: TRBD2
DNA: TGTGCCAGCAGTTTAGCACTAGCGGGAAGGGTATATAGTGAGCAGTTCTTC
CDR3: CASSLALAGRVYSEQFF

J: TRBJ1-2
V: TRBV4-1
size: .
D: TRBD1
DNA: TGCGCCAGCAGCGAGGGAGCAGGGGGCGGCTACACCTTC
CDR3: CASSEGAGGGYTF

J: TRBJ1-2
V: TRBV15
size: .
D: .
DNA: TGTGCCACCAGCAGAGATCCGGGACCACTTAACCGGTATGGCTACACCTTC
CDR3: CATSRDPGPLNRYGYTF

J: TRBJ1-1
V: TRBV7-9
size: .
D: TRBD1
DNA: TGTGCCAGCAGCTTAAATAAGCGTCAGGGGGGGACTGAAGCTTTCTTT
CDR3: CASSLNKRQGGTEAFF

J: TRBJ2-1
V: TRBV9
size: .
D: .
DNA: TGTGCCAGCAGCGTAGGGGATGACTACAATGAGCAGTTCTTC
CDR3: CASSVGDDYNEQFF

J: TRBJ2-5
V: TRBV6-1
size: .
D: .
DNA: TGTGCCAGCAGGGGGACCGCAATTCAAGAGACCCAGTACTTC
CDR3: CASRGTAIQETQYF

J: TRBJ2-2
V: TRBV5-6
size: .
D: TRBD1
DNA: TGTGCCAGCAGCTTGGTTCAGGGACAGGGCGGCGGGGAGCTGTTTTTT
CDR3: CASSLVQGQGGGELFF

J: TRBJ1-1
V: TRBV11-2
size: .
D: .
DNA: TGTGCCAGCAGCTTCCGACGGCTCGCTGAAGCTTTCTTT
CDR3: CASSFRRLAEAFF

J: TRBJ2-3
V: TRBV21-1
size: .
D: .
DNA: TGTGCCAGCAGCTTATACAGGGGTTTCACAGATACGCAGTATTTT
CDR3: CASSLYRGFTDTQYF

J: TRBJ1-5
V: TRBV4-2
size: .
D: .
DNA: TGTGCCAGCAGCCAAGTGCCCGTTGGGTGGTTAAGGGAGAATCAGCCCCAGCATTTT
CDR3: CASSQVPVGWLRENQPQHF

J: TRBJ2-3
V: TRBV2
size: .
D: TRBD2
DNA: TGTGCCAGAAGAGCGGGAGGGCGGGAGAGCACAGATACGCAGTATTTT
CDR3: CARRAGGRESTDTQYF